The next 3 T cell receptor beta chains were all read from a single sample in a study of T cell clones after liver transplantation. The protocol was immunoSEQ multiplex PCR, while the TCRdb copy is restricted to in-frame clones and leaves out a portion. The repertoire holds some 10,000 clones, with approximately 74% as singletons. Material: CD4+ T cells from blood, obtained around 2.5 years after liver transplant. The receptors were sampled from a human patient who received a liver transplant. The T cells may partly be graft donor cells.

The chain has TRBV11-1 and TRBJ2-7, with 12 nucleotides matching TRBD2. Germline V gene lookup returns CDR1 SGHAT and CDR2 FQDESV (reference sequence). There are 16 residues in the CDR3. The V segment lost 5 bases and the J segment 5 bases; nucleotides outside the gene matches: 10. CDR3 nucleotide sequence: TGTGCCAGCAGCCAAACCGGACTAGCGGGGTTGGACGAGCAGTACTTC. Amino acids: CASSQTGLAGLDEQYF.

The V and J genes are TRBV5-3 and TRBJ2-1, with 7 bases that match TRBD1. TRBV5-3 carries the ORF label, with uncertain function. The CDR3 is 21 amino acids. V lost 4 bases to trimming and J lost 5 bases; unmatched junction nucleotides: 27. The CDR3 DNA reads TGTGCCAGAAGCATTAGATTGTGGGACAGTCTTCCCTTGCCGTTCAACAATGAGCAGTTCTTC. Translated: CARSIRLWDSLPLPFNNEQFF.

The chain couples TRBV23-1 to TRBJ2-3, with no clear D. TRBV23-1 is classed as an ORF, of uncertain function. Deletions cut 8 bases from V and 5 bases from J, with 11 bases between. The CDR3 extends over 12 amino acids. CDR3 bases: TGCGCCAGCGATCCGTCTATAGATACGCAGTATTTT. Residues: CASDPSIDTQYF.